The TCR beta chain described here comes from a study of T cell responses to AZD1222 COVID-19 vaccine. Study results and caveats: Without day 14 samples, only post-peak T cell repertoires were studied.

Using immunoSEQ multiplex PCR, the repertoire was profiled, and TCRdb retains in-frame clones only, with some absent. The profile shows about 22,000 clones, 82% of them singletons. The CDR3 runs to 14 residues. Trimming removed 5 bases from V and 0 bases from J, with 11 bases in between. Germline V lookup: CDR1 MNHEY, CDR2 SMNVEV (reference sequence). This clone was observed a few times. Its antigen is as yet unknown. The TCR was taken from an adult in good health. The V and J genes are TRBV27 and TRBJ2-7; D might be TRBD1 or TRBD2, each matching 5 bases. Sequencing used peripheral blood, obtained on day 0 of AZD1222 vaccination. The DNA of the CDR3 is TGTGCCAGCAGTCGTACAGGAGGCTCCTACGAGCAGTACTTC. It is translated as CASSRTGGSYEQYF.